Listed here is a single T cell receptor beta chain. Its antigen is not identified. It was one heparinised blood draw, averaging roughly 100 mL, that each donor gave. The CDR3 loop spans 13 amino acids. CDR1 is GTSNPN and CDR2 is SVGIG in the germline V gene (reference sequence). Trimming removed 2 bases at V and 4 bases at J, with 6 bases between. This entry belongs to a study of beta chain features in type 1 diabetes. General study points: Patients and controls would share equally any PCR tilt toward shorter templates. Shorter TCRB CDR3s, moderately but significantly so, marked every one of the four CD4+ subsets in Type 1 diabetes patients.

The authors reverse transcribed all of the isolated RNA, so sequencing captured expressed TCRB transcripts. Only in-frame clones appear in the TCRdb table, and some are missing; sequencing was by immunoSEQ multiplex PCR. The sample consists of approximately 41,000 clones, around 63% of them appearing once. Sequencing input: Tregs from blood. The origin of this receptor is a man aged 25-45 years with type 1 diabetes. Some clones in this sample may be carry-over from other donors' samples. The chain recombines TRBV30 with TRBJ1-6; D gene uncertain. This CDR3 reads CAWSPEYNSPLHF. In DNA form, the CDR3 reads TGTGCCTGGAGTCCGGAGTATAATTCACCCCTCCACTTT. Looking up the rest from reference TRBV30 and TRBJ1-6 gives the full variable domain: SQTIHQWPATLVQPVGSPLSLECTVEGTSNPNLYWYRQAAGRGLQLLFYSVGIGQISSEVPQNLSASRPQDRQFILSSKKLLLSDSGFYLCAWSPEYNSPLHFGNGTRLTVT.